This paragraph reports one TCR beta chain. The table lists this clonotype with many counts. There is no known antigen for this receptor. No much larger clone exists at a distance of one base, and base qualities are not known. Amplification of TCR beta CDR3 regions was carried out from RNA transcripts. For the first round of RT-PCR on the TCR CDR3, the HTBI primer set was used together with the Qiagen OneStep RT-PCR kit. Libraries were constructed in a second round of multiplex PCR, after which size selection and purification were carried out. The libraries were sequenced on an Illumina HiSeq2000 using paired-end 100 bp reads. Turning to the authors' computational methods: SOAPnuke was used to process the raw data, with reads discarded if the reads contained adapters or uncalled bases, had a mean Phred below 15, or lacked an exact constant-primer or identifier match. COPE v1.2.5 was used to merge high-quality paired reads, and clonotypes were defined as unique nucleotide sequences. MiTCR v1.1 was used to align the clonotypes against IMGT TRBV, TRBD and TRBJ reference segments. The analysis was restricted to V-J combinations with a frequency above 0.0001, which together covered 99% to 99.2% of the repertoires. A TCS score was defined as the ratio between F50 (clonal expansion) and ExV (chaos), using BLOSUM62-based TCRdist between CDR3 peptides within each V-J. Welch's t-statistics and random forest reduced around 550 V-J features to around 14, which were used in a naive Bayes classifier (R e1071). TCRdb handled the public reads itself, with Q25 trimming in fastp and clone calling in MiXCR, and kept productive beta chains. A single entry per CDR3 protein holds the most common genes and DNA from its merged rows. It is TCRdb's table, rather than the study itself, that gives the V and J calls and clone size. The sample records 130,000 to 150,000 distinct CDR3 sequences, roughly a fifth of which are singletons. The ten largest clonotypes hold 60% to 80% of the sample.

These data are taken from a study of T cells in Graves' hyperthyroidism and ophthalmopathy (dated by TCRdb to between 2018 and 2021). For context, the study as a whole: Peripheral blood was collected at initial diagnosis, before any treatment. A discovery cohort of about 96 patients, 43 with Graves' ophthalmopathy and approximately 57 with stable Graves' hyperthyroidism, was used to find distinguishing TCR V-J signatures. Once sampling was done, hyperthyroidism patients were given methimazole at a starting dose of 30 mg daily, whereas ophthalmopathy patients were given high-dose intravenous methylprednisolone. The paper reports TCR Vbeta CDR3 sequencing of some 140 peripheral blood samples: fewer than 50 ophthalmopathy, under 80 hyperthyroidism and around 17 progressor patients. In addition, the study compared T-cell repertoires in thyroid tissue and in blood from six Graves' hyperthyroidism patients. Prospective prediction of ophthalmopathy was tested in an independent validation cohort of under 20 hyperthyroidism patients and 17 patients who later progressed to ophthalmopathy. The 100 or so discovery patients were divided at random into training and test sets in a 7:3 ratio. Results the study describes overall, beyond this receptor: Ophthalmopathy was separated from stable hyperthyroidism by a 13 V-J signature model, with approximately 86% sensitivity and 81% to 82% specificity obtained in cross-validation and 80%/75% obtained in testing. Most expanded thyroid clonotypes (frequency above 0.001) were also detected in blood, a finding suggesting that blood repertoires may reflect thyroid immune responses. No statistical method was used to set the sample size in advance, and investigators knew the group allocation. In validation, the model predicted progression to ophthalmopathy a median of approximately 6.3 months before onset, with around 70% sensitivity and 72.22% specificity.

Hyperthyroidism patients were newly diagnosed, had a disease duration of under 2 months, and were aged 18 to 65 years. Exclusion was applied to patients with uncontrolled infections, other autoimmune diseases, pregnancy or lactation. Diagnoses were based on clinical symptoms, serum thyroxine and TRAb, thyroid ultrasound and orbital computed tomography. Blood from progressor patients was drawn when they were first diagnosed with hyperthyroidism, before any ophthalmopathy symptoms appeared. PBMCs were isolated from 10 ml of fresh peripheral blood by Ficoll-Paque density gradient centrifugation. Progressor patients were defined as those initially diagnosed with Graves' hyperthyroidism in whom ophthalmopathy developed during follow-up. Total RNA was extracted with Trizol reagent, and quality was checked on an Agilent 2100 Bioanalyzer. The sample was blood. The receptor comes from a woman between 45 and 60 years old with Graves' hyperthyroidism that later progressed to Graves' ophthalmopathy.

The CDR3: CASSLDPGTQSRYEQYF. The nucleotide sequence reads TGTGCCAGCAGCTTAGATCCCGGGACACAATCACGCTACGAGCAGTACTTC. The sequence links TRBV11-2 to TRBJ2-7; tentative D gene TRBD1, with 6 bases matching. The CDR3 spans 17 residues, from the cysteine through the phenylalanine. The sequence is cut down to CDR3 DNA, 51 bases in frame from base 1. V sheds 0 bases and J sheds 3 bases, leaving 18 bases between their ends. As encoded in the germline V gene, CDR1 is SGHAT while CDR2 is FQNNGV.